The source of this T cell receptor beta chain is a study of Ad26.COV2.S vaccination and SARS-CoV-2 variants. At the level of the study: The donor participated in the COV1001 trial, in its Ad26.COV2.S arm. Doses of Ad26.COV2.S were injected into muscle once or twice, 56 days apart. Study-wide points: Spike-specific TCR breadth was greater after Ad26.COV2.S than placebo.

In regard to this clone: Its specificity is unknown.

Clones were sequenced by immunoSEQ multiplex PCR, and TCRdb holds only the in-frame ones, with some missing. The sample has under 550,000 clones; approximately 90% are singletons. Treatment denoted: about 20 received Ad26.COV2.S at low or high dose, single or two shots; several received placebo; per-sample allocation not given. After the first vaccine or placebo injection, samples were drawn on day 63. The vaccine delivered Wuhan-strain SARS-CoV-2 spike through an Ad26 vector. Trimming cost V 1 base and J 2 bases; bases outside gene matches: 2. CDR1 and CDR2 (germline): SGHTA, FQGNSA. This CDR3 is built from 15 residues.

V gene TRBV7-2 combines with J gene TRBJ1-5; 7 nucleotides match TRBD1. The sequencing here drew on peripheral blood, taken in a trial of Ad26.COV2.S vaccine versus placebo. The TCR was taken from a person between 18 and 60 years old who received the Ad26.COV2.S COVID-19 vaccine or a placebo. The CDR3 sequence: CASSLDTGGNQPQHF. CDR3 DNA sequence: TGTGCCAGCAGCTTAGATACAGGGGGCAATCAGCCCCAGCATTTT.